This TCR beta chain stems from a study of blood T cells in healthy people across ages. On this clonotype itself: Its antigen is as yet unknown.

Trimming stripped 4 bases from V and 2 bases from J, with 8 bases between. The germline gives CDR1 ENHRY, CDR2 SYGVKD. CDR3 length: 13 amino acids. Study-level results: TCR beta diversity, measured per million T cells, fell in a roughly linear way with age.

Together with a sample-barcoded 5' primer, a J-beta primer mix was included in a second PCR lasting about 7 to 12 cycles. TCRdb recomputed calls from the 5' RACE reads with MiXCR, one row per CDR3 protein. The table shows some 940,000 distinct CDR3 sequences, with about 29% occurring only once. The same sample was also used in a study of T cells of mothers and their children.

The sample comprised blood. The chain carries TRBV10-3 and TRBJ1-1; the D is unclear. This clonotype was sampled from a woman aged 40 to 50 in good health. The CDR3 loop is CAISGATNTEAFF. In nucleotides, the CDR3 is TGTGCCATCAGTGGGGCTACTAACACTGAAGCTTTCTTT.